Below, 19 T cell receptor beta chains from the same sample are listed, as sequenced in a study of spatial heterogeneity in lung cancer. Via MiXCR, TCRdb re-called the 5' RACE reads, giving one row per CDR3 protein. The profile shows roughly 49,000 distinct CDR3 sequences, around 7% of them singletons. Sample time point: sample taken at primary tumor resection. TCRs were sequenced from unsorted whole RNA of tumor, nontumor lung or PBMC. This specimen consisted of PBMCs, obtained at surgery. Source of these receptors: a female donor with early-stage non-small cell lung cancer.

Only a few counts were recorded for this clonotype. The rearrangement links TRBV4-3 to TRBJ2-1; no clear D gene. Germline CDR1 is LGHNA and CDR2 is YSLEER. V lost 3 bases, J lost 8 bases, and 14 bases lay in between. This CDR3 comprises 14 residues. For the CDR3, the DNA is TGCGCCAGCAGCCAGGACGTAGTCGGCGATGAGCAGTTCTTC. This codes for CASSQDVVGDEQFF.

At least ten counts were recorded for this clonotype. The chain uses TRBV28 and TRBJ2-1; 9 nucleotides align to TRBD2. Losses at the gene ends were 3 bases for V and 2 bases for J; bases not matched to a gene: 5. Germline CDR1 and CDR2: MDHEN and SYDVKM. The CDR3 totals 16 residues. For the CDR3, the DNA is TGTGCCAGCAGTTTTGAAACTAGCGGGCCCTACAATGAGCAGTTCTTC. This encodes CASSFETSGPYNEQFF.

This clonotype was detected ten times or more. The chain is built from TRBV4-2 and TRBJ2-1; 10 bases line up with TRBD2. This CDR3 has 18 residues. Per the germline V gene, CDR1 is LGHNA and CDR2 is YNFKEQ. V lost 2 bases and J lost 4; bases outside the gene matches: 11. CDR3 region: CASSQHTSGAQGYNEQFF. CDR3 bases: TGTGCCAGCAGCCAACACACTAGCGGGGCCCAGGGGTACAATGAGCAGTTCTTC.

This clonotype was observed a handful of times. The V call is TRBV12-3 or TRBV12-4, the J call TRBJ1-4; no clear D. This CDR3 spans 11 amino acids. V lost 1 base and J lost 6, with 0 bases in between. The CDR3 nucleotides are TGTGCCAGCAGTTTAGATGAAAAACTGTTTTTT. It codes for CASSLDEKLFF.

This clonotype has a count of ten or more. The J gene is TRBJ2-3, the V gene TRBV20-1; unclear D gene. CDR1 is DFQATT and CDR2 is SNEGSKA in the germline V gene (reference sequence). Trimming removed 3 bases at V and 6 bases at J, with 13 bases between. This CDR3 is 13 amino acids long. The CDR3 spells CSARTPPGDTQYF. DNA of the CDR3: TGCAGTGCTAGGACACCTCCCGGGGATACGCAGTATTTT.

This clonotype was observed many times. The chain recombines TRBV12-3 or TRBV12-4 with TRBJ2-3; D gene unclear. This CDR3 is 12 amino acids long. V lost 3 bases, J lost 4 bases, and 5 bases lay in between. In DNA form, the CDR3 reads TGTGCCAGCAGTTTGACCTCAGATACGCAGTATTTT. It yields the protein CASSLTSDTQYF.

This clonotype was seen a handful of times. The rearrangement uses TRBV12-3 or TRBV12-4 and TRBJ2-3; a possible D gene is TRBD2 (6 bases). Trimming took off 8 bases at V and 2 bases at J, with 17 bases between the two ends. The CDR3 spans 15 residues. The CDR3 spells CASAPVPGVTDTQYF. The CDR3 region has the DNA TGTGCCAGCGCGCCGGTCCCGGGGGTCACAGATACGCAGTATTTT.

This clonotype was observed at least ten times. The CDR3 DNA sequence: TGTGCCAGCAGTTTCCAGGGGAACCAGCCCCAGCATTTT. This codes for CASSFQGNQPQHF. V usage is TRBV6-2 or TRBV6-3 and J usage is TRBJ1-5, with D possibly being TRBD1 (6 bases). Germline V gene data show CDR1 as MNHEY and CDR2 as SVGEGT. CDR3 length: 13 amino acids. The germline V and J ends were trimmed by 4 bases and 7 bases, with 11 bases remaining between them.

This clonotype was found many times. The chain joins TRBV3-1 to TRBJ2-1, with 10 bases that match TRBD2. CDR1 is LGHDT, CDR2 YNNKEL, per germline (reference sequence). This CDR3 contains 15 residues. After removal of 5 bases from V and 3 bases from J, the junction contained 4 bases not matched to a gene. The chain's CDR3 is CASSETSGVYNEQFF. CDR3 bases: TGTGCCAGCAGCGAAACTAGCGGGGTCTACAATGAGCAGTTCTTC.

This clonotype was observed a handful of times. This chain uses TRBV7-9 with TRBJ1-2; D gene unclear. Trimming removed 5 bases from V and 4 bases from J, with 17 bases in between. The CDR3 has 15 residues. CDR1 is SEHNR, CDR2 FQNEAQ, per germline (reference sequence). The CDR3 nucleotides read TGTGCCAGCAGCCCAAGCGTTCGGCCTAGCTATGGCTACACCTTC. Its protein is CASSPSVRPSYGYTF.

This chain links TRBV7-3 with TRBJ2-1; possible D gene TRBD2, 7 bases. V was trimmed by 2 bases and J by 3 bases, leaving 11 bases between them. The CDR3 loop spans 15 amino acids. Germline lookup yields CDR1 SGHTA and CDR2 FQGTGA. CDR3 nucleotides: TGTGCCAGCAGCTTAGCGGGGGCCCTCTACAATGAGCAGTTCTTC. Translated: CASSLAGALYNEQFF.

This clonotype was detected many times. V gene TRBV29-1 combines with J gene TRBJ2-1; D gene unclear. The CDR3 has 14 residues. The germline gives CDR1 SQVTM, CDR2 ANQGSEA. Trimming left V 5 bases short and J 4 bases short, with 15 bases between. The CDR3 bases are TGCAGCGTTCCTTCCGGACCCCGATACAATGAGCAGTTCTTC. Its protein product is CSVPSGPRYNEQFF.

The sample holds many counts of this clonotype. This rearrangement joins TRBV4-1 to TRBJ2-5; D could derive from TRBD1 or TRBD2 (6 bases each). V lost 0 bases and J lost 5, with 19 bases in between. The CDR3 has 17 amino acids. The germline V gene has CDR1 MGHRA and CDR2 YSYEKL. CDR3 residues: CASSQEGRGGPMETQYF. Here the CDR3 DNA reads TGCGCCAGCAGCCAAGAAGGTCGAGGGGGGCCTATGGAGACCCAGTACTTC.

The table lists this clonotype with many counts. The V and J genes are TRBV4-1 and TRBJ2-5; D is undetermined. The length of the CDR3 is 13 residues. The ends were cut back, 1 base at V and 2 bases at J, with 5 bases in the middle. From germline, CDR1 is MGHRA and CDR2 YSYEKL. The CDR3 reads CASSQGVQETQYF. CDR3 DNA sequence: TGCGCCAGCAGCCAAGGCGTACAAGAGACCCAGTACTTC.

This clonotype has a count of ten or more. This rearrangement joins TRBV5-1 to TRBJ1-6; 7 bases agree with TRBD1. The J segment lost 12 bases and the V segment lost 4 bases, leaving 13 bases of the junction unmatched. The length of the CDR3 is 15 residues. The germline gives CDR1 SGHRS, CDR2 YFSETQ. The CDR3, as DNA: TGCGCCAGCAGCGTAACCCGGACAGGCGTCGTACCCCTCCACTTT. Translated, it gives CASSVTRTGVVPLHF.

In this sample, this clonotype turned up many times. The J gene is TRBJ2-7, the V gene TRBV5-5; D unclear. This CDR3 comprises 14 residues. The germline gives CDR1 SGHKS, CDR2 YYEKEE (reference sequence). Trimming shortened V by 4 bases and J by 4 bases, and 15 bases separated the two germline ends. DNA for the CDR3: TGTGCCAGCAGCCTACTAAGGGAACCTTACGAGCAGTACTTC. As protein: CASSLLREPYEQYF.

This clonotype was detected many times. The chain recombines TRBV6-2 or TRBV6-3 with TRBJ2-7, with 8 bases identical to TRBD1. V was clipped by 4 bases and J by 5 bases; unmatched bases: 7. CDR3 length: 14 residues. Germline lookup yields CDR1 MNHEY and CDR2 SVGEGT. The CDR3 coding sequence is TGTGCCAGCAGTTCGGACAGGGAGTACGACGAGCAGTACTTC. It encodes CASSSDREYDEQYF.

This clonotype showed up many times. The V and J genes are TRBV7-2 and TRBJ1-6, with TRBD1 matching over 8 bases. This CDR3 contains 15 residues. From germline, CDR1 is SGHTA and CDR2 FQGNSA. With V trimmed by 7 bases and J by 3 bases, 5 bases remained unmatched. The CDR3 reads CASTSRGRYNSPLHF. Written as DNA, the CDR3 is TGTGCCAGCACCTCCAGGGGGCGCTATAATTCACCCCTCCACTTT.

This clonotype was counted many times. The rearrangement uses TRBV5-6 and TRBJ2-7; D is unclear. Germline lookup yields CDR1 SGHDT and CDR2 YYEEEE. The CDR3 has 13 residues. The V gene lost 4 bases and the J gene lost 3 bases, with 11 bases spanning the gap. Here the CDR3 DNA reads TGTGCCAGCAGCCCCGGGTCCTACTACGAGCAGTACTTC. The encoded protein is CASSPGSYYEQYF.